This TCR beta chain was captured in a study of T cell responses to AZD1222 COVID-19 vaccine. Libraries were prepared by immunoSEQ multiplex PCR; TCRdb keeps only in-frame clonotypes and omits some of them. The data contain roughly 200,000 clones, around 94% of them singletons. Deletions cut 4 bases from V and 4 bases from J, with 16 bases between. The CDR3 has 15 amino acids. Germline lookup yields CDR1 LGHDT and CDR2 YNNKEL (reference sequence). This clonotype was sampled from an adult in good health. The rearrangement links TRBV3-1 (or the pseudogene TRBV3-2) to TRBJ1-2, with D perhaps TRBD1 (6 bases). This specimen was peripheral blood, taken on day 0 of AZD1222 vaccination. The CDR3 reads CASSLSQGKGYGYTF. The DNA for the CDR3 is TGTGCCAGCAGCCTGAGCCAGGGGAAGGGCTATGGCTACACCTTC.